Listed here is a single T cell receptor beta chain. The sample belongs to a study of blood T cell repertoires in COVID-19. CDR1 and CDR2 (germline): MNHEY, SMNVEV (reference sequence). V lost 6 bases to trimming and J lost 7 bases; unmatched junction nucleotides: 8. This CDR3 has 14 residues. Libraries were prepared by immunoSEQ multiplex PCR; TCRdb keeps only in-frame clonotypes and omits some of them. The sample consists of 100,000 or so clones, approximately 93% of them appearing once. The chain couples TRBV27 to TRBJ1-4, with TRBD1 identical over 7 bases. The sequence derives from a man aged 60 to 69 with acute or convalescent COVID-19. The material sequenced was peripheral blood. DNA for the CDR3: TGTGCCAGCAGCGGACAGGCGAGGGCTGAAAAACTGTTTTTT. It translates to CASSGQARAEKLFF.